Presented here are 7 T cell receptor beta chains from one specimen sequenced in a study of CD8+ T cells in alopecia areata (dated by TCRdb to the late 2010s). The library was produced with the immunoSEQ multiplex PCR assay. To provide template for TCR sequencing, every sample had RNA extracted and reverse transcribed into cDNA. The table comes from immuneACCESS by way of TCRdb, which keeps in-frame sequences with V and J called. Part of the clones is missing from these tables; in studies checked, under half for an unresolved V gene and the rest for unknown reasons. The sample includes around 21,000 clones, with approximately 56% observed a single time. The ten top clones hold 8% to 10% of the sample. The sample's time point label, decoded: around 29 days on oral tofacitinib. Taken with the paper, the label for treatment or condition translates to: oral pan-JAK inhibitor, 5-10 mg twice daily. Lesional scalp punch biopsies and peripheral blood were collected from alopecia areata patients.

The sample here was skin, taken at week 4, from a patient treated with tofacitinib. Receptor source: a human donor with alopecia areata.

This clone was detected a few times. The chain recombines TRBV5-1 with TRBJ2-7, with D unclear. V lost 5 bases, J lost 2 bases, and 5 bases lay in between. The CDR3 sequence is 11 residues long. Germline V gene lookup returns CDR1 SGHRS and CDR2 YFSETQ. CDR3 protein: CASRATYEQYF. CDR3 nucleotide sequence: TGCGCCAGCAGGGCTACCTACGAGCAGTACTTC.

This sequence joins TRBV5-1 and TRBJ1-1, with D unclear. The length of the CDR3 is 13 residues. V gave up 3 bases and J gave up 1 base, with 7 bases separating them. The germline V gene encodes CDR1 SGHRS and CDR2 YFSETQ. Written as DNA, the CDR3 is TGCGCCAGCAGCTCCATGAGGAACACTGAAGCTTTCTTT. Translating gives CASSSMRNTEAFF.

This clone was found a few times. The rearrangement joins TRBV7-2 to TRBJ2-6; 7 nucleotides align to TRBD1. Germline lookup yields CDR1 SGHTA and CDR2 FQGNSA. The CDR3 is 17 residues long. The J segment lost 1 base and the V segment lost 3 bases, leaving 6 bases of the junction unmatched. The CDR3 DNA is TGTGCCAGCAGCTTGGCCCTGACAGGGTCTGGGGCCAACGTCCTGACTTTC. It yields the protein CASSLALTGSGANVLTF.

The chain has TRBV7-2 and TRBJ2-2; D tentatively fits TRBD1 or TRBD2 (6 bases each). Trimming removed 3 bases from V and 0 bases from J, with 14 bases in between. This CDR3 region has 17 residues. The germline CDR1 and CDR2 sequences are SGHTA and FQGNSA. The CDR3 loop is CASSLKGGAANTGELFF. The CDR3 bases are TGTGCCAGCAGCTTGAAGGGGGGCGCCGCGAACACCGGGGAGCTGTTTTTT.

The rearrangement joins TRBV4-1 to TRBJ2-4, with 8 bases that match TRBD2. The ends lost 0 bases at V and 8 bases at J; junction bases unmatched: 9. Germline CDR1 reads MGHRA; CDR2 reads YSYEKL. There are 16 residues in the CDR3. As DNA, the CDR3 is TGCGCCAGCAGCCAAGAGACGGGGGGGCCGGGGGACATTCAGTACTTC. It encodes CASSQETGGPGDIQYF.

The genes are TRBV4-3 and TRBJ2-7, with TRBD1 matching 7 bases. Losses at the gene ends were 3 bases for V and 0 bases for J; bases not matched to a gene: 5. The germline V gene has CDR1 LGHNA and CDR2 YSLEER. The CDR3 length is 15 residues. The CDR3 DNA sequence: TGCGCCAGCAGCCAGGACAGGACGAGCTCCTACGAGCAGTACTTC. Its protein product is CASSQDRTSSYEQYF.

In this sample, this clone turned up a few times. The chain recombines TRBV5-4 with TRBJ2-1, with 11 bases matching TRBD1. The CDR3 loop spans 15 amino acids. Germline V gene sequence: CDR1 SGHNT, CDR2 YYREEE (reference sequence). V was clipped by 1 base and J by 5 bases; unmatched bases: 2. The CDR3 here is CASSLSGQGDNEQFF. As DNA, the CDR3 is TGTGCCAGCAGCTTGTCGGGACAGGGGGACAATGAGCAGTTCTTC.